This is a list of T cell receptor beta chains from one sample in a study of blood T cells in healthy people across ages. TCRdb fed the 5' RACE reads into MiXCR, producing one record per CDR3 protein. The sample lists a few hundred thousand distinct CDR3 sequences; roughly a quarter were seen once. This sample also belongs to another study, concerning T cells of mothers and their children.

The sample was blood. The receptors originated from a boy aged 2 to 10 in good health. Each CDR3 is given with its conserved first and last residue. Fields, in order: CDR3 protein, CDR3 DNA, V gene, D gene, CDR3 length, clone size, J gene. The D gene is left open where the match is weak. Where a row states a size, it is once, few, many or the class of an expanded clone; other rows omit it.

CDR3aa: CASSLRGKSNEQFF; CDR3nt: TGTGCCAGCAGTTTGCGGGGTAAGAGTAATGAGCAGTTCTTC; v_gene: TRBV27; d_gene: .; len: 14; abundance: .; j_gene: TRBJ2-1
CDR3aa: CSAYWVGGTETQYF; CDR3nt: TGCAGTGCTTACTGGGTGGGGGGAACAGAGACCCAGTACTTC; v_gene: TRBV20-1; d_gene: .; len: 14; abundance: few; j_gene: TRBJ2-5
CDR3aa: CASSLRAGDQPQHF; CDR3nt: TGTGCCAGCAGCTTAAGGGCAGGGGATCAGCCCCAGCATTTT; v_gene: TRBV7-3; d_gene: .; len: 14; abundance: .; j_gene: TRBJ1-5
CDR3aa: CASSSPAGGETQYF; CDR3nt: TGTGCCAGTAGTAGTCCAGCGGGAGGAGAGACCCAGTACTTC; v_gene: TRBV19; d_gene: TRBD2; len: 14; abundance: few; j_gene: TRBJ2-5
CDR3aa: CASSVSGGADEQYF; CDR3nt: TGTGCCAGCAGCGTTAGCGGGGGGGCTGACGAGCAGTACTTC; v_gene: TRBV9; d_gene: TRBD2; len: 14; abundance: .; j_gene: TRBJ2-7
CDR3aa: CASRKLAGRTYNEQFF; CDR3nt: TGTGCCAGCAGAAAATTAGCGGGGCGCACCTACAATGAGCAGTTCTTC; v_gene: TRBV11-2; d_gene: TRBD2; len: 16; abundance: few; j_gene: TRBJ2-1
CDR3aa: CASSTGTTSGDTQYF; CDR3nt: TGCGCCAGCAGCACCGGGACTACCTCTGGAGATACGCAGTATTTT; v_gene: TRBV5-1; d_gene: TRBD2; len: 15; abundance: .; j_gene: TRBJ2-3
CDR3aa: CASSWSSGEQYF; CDR3nt: TGTGCCAGCAGTTGGTCCTCTGGGGAGCAGTACTTC; v_gene: TRBV27; d_gene: .; len: 12; abundance: .; j_gene: TRBJ2-7
CDR3aa: CAWSVQGFVSAFF; CDR3nt: TGTGCCTGGAGTGTACAGGGTTTCGTATCAGCTTTCTTT; v_gene: TRBV30; d_gene: .; len: 13; abundance: .; j_gene: TRBJ1-1
CDR3aa: CASRGLAGSGTGELFF; CDR3nt: TGTGCCAGCAGGGGACTAGCGGGATCGGGCACCGGGGAGCTGTTTTTT; v_gene: TRBV12-3/TRBV12-4; d_gene: TRBD2; len: 16; abundance: few; j_gene: TRBJ2-2
CDR3aa: CAWEEQGGNEQYF; CDR3nt: TGTGCCTGGGAGGAACAGGGCGGTAACGAGCAGTACTTC; v_gene: TRBV30; d_gene: .; len: 13; abundance: once; j_gene: TRBJ2-7
CDR3aa: CASSFVGTGANVLTF; CDR3nt: TGTGCCAGCAGCTTCGTAGGGACCGGGGCCAACGTCCTGACTTTC; v_gene: TRBV7-2; d_gene: .; len: 15; abundance: few; j_gene: TRBJ2-6
CDR3aa: CASSPVRSTQYF; CDR3nt: TGTGCCAGCAGTCCCGTTAGAAGTACCCAGTACTTC; v_gene: TRBV12-3/TRBV12-4; d_gene: .; len: 12; abundance: few; j_gene: TRBJ2-5